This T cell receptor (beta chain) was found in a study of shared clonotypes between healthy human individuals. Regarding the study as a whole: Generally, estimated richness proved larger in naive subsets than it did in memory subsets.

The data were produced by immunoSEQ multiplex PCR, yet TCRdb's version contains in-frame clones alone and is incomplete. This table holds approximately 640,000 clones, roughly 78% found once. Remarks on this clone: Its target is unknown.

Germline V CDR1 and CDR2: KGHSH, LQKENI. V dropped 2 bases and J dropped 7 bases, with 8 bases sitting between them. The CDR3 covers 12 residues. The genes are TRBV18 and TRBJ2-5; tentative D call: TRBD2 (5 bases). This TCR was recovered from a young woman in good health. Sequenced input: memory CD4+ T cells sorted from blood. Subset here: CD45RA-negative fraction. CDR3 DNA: TGTGCCAGCTCACCAGAGGAGGTGACCCAGTACTTC. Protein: CASSPEEVTQYF.